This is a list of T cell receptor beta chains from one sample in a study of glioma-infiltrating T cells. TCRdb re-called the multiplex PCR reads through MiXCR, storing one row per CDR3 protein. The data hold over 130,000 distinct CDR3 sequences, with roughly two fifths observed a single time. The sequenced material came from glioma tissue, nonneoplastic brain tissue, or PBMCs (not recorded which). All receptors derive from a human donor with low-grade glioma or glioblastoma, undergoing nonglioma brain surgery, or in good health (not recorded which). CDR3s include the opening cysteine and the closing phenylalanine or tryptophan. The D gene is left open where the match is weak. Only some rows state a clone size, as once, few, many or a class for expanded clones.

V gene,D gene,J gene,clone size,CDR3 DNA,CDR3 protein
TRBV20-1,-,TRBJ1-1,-,TGCAGTGCTTTTCAACAGCTTTTAGCTTTCTTT,CSAFQQLLAFF
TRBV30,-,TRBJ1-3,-,TGTGCCTACGGGTACACCGGGACTGGAAACACCATATATTTT,CAYGYTGTGNTIYF
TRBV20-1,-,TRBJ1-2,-,TGCAGTGCTGAACGGGACACCTATTACACCTTC,CSAERDTYYTF
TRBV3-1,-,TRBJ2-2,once,TGTGCCAGCAGTCAAGACCGAGAGTCGAACACCGGGGAGCTGTTTTTT,CASSQDRESNTGELFF
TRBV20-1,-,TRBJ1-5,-,TGCAGTGCTTCGCGGGTAACTAGCAATCAGCCCCAGCATTTT,CSASRVTSNQPQHF
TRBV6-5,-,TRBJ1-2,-,TGTGCCAGCAGTTTGTTGGGGTTGAGAAGTGGCTACATCTTC,CASSLLGLRSGYIF
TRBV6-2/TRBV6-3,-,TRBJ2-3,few,TGTGCCAGCAGTTACCCGTCGGCTCGCACAGATACGCAGTATTTT,CASSYPSARTDTQYF
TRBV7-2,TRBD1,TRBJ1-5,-,TGTGCCAGCAGCCCCGCCGGGACAGGGCACAATCAGCCCCAGCATTTT,CASSPAGTGHNQPQHF
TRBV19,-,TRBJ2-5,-,TGTGCCAGTAGTATTGGAATATCGGCAGGCGAGACCCAGTACTTC,CASSIGISAGETQYF
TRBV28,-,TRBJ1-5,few,TGTGGCTCTTCGGGGCCGGGTCAGCCCCAGCATTTT,CGSSGPGQPQHF
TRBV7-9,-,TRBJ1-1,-,TGTGCCAGCAGCCCCGGATCGCCTCCCACTGAAGCTTTCTTT,CASSPGSPPTEAFF
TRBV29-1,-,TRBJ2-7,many,TGCAGCGTTGAGGCAGGGACCTACGAGCAGTACTTC,CSVEAGTYEQYF
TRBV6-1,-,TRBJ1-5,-,TGTGCCAGCAGTCTTTGGACCCATCAGCCCCAGCATTTT,CASSLWTHQPQHF
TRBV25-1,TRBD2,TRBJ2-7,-,TGTGCCAGCAGTGCGACTACGGGACTAGGATCCTACGAGCAGTACTTC,CASSATTGLGSYEQYF
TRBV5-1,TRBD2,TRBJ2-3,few,TGCGCCAGCAGTCGGGAGGGCGGGGTGGATACGCAGTATTTT,CASSREGGVDTQYF
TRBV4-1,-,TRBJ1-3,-,TGCGCCAGCAGCCAAGGGGGGGTCGGCTCTGGAAACACCATATATTTT,CASSQGGVGSGNTIYF
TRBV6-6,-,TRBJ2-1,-,TGTGCCAGCAGTGCGTTGGTGGGACCCTACGAGCAGTTCTTC,CASSALVGPYEQFF
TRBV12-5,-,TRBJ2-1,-,TGTGCTAGTGGTTTGTCCGCGTTAGGCTCCTACAATGAGCAGTTCTTC,CASGLSALGSYNEQFF
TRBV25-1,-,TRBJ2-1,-,TGTGCCAGCAGCGGGGTTCAGTACAATGAGCAGTTCTTC,CASSGVQYNEQFF
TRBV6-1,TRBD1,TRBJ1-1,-,TGTGCCAGCAGTGGATGGGACAGGGGCCTTGAAGCTTTCTTT,CASSGWDRGLEAFF
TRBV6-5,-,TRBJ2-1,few,TGTGCCAGCAGTTACGCGGCAGGGCAGGGACGTAACAATGAGCAGTTCTTC,CASSYAAGQGRNNEQFF
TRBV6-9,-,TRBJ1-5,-,TGTGCCAGCAGTTCAACCCGGGTCCCCAATCAGCCCCGGCATTTT,CASSSTRVPNQPRHF
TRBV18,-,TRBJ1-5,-,TGTGCCAGCCGAACCGGGGGAAGGGATCAGCCCCAGCATTTT,CASRTGGRDQPQHF
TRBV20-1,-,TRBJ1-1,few,TGCAGTGCACCGAGGGAGTGGAACACTGAAGCTTTCTTT,CSAPREWNTEAFF
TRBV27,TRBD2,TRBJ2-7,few,TGTGCCAGCAGCCCCGGACTAGCGGGAGACGAGCAGTACTTC,CASSPGLAGDEQYF
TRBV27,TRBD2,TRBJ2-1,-,TGTGCCAGCAGTTTGGCTAGCGGAGCCTACAATGAGCAGTTCTTC,CASSLASGAYNEQFF
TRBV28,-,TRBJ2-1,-,TGTGCCAGCAGTATCGGATTTGGGGGCTCCTACAATGAGCAGTTCTTC,CASSIGFGGSYNEQFF
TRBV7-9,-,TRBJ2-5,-,TGTGCCAGCAGCTTAAAACCCCCGGGCGGGGCGATGGAGACCCAGTACTTC,CASSLKPPGGAMETQYF
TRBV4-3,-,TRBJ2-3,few,TGCGCCAGCAGCCAAAACAGGGCTGAAACAGATACGCAGTATTTT,CASSQNRAETDTQYF
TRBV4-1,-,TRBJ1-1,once,TGCGCCAGCAGGGAGGACGGAGAATACACTGAAGCTTTCTTT,CASREDGEYTEAFF
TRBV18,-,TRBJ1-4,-,TGTGCCAGCTCAGGAGGGCGAAATGAAAAACTGTTTTTT,CASSGGRNEKLFF
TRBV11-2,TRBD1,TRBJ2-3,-,TGTGCCAGCAGCTTAGGCCGGGACAGGGGGCGGAATACGCAGTATTTT,CASSLGRDRGRNTQYF
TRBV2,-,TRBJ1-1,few,TGTGCCAGCAGTACTGGGGATTTTAACACTGAAGCTTTCTTT,CASSTGDFNTEAFF
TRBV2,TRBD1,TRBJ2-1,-,TGTGCCAGCAGAATGACAGGGTTCAATGAGCAGTTCTTC,CASRMTGFNEQFF
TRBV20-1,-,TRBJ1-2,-,TGCAGTGAAGAGCTCGCAGGGCGGGTAGACTATGGCTACACCTTC,CSEELAGRVDYGYTF
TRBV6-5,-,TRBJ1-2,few,TGTGCCAGCAGTTACTCGACAGCCACTTATGGCTACACCTTC,CASSYSTATYGYTF
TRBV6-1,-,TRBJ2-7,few,TGTGCCAGCAGTCCCGACTGGGAGGTCTCCTACGAGCAGTACTTC,CASSPDWEVSYEQYF
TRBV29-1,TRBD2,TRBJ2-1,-,TGCAGCGTTGAAGTACTAGCGCACGAGCAGTTCTTC,CSVEVLAHEQFF
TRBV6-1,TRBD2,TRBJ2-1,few,TGTGCCAGCAGTTCCCTTCAGGGACTAGCGGGAGGCTACAATGAGCAGTTCTTC,CASSSLQGLAGGYNEQFF
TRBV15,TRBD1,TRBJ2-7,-,TGTGCCACCAGCGTGAGACAGGGAACCTACGAGCAGTACTTC,CATSVRQGTYEQYF
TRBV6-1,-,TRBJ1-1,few,TGTGCCAGCAGTACTCCGCCGCTGGACACTGAAGCTTTCTTT,CASSTPPLDTEAFF
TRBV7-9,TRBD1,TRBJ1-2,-,TGTGCCAGCAGCTTATCCAGGACAGGGGAGGATGGCTACACCTTC,CASSLSRTGEDGYTF
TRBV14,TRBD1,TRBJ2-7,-,TGTGCCAGCAGCCTGACAGGGGACACCTACGAGCAGTACTTC,CASSLTGDTYEQYF
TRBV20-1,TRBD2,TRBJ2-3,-,TGCAGTGCGAGCCGCGGGGGTGCCACAGATACGCAGTATTTT,CSASRGGATDTQYF
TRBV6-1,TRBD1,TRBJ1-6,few,TGTGCCAGCAGAAGAGAGACAGGGAGCTCCTATAATTCACCCCTCCACTTT,CASRRETGSSYNSPLHF
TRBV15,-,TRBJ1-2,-,TGTGCCACCAGCAGAGAAAACACCGTCTACACCTTC,CATSRENTVYTF
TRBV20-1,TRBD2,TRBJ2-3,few,TGCAGTGGCACCCCCGGGAGGACAGATACGCAGTATTTT,CSGTPGRTDTQYF
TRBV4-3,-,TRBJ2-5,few,TGCGCCAGCAGCCAAGTGCCGGGGGCCTCAGAGACCCAGTACTTC,CASSQVPGASETQYF
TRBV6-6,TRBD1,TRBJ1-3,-,TGTGCCACCCGAGGGACAGGGGTCGGAAACACCATATATTTT,CATRGTGVGNTIYF
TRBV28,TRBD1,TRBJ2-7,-,TGTGCCAGCAGTCGAGGACAGGGGGAAGTCTACGAGCAGTACTTC,CASSRGQGEVYEQYF
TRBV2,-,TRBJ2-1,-,TGTGCCAGCAGTCAGGACAATGAGCAGTTCTTC,CASSQDNEQFF
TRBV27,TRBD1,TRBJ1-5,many,TGTGCCAGCAGTCCAATCACAGGGGTGGTTGATCAGCCCCAGCATTTT,CASSPITGVVDQPQHF
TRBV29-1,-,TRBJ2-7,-,TGCAGCGTAAAAGGGACCGGCTACGAGCAGTACTTC,CSVKGTGYEQYF
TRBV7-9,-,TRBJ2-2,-,TGTGCCAGCAGCCCTCCCAGGGGCAACACCGGGGAGCTGTTTTTT,CASSPPRGNTGELFF
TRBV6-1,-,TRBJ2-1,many,TGTGCCAGCGGGGGGGCGCGAGAGCAGTTCTTC,CASGGAREQFF
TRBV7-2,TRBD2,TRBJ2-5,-,TGTGCCAGCAGCTCGACTGGACTAGCGGGGAGAGAGACCCAGTACTTC,CASSSTGLAGRETQYF
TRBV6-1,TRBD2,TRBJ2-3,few,TGTGCCAGCAGAACCGGGACTAGCGGTTTAGATACGCAGTATTTT,CASRTGTSGLDTQYF
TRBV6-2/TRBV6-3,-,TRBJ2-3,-,TGTGCCAGCAAAAGGTCGACAGCGACAGATATGCAGTATTTT,CASKRSTATDMQYF
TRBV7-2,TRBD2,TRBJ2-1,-,TGTGCCAGCAGCCCCCCCGTTAGCGGGAGGTTGTATGAGCAGTTCTTC,CASSPPVSGRLYEQFF
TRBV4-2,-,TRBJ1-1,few,TGTGCCAGCAATCCGGGGATGAACACTGAAGCTTTCTTT,CASNPGMNTEAFF